These T cell receptor beta chains were read from a single sample in a study of technical replicates of blood from several donors. Using immunoSEQ multiplex PCR, the repertoire was profiled, and TCRdb retains in-frame clones only, with some absent. Here the sample spans more than 70,000 clones, under 95% being singletons. Sequencing input: T cells isolated from PBMCs. The receptors stem from a human donor in good health. Each CDR3 is given without its conserved first and last residue.

>TRBV5-5|TRBJ2-2|13
ASSSVDRPTGELF
>TRBV12-5|TRBJ1-5|12
ASEGTGLNQPQH
>TRBV5-1|TRBJ2-3|13
ASSSRGVSTDTQY
>TRBV19|TRBJ2-5|14
ASSTGGGVGSETQY
>TRBV7-9|TRBJ1-2|12
ASSGQGQIYGYT
>TRBV4-1|TRBJ2-5|12
ASSQLAGEETQY
>TRBV11-3|TRBJ1-6|13
ASSPRQGRESPLH
>TRBV27|TRBJ2-7|12
ASSLFGRTYEQY
>TRBV6-5|TRBJ2-7|11
ASSYDTSYEQY
>TRBV5-4|TRBJ2-1|13
ASSLEGLLQYEQF
>TRBV23-1|TRBJ1-5|21
ASSQSVGHAAYLTQNSNQPQH
>TRBV30|TRBJ2-6|11
AWDPGGANVLT
>TRBV2|TRBJ2-3|13
ASRGQGPSGGREY
>TRBV9|TRBJ1-1|11
ASSGQGSTEAF
>TRBV29-1|TRBJ2-5|15
SVEDLQTGRDQETQY